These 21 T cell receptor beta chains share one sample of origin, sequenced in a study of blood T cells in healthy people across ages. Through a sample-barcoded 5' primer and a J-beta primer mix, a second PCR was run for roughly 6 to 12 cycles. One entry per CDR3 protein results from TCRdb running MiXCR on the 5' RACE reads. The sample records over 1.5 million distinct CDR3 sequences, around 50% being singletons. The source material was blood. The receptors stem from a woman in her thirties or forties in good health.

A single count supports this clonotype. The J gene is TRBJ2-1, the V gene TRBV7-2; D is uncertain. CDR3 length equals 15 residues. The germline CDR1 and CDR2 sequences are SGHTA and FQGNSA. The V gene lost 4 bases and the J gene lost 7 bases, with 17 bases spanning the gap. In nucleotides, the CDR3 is TGTGCCAGCAGCTCCCAGCTTAGGCAGTGGAATGAGCAGTTCTTC. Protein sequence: CASSSQLRQWNEQFF.

The CDR3 DNA sequence: TGTGCCAGCAGTTTCCTCACTAACAAGTTAGATACGCAGTATTTT. Amino acid sequence: CASSFLTNKLDTQYF. This sequence joins TRBV28 and TRBJ2-3; D remains ambiguous. Germline values: CDR1 MDHEN, CDR2 SYDVKM. V shed 3 bases and J shed 5 bases, with 15 bases lying between them. The CDR3 is 15 amino acids.

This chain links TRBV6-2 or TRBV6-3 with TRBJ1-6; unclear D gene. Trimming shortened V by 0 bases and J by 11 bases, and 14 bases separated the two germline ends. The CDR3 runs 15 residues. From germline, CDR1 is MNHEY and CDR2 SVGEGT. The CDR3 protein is CASSYSVRERAPLHF. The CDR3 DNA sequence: TGTGCCAGCAGTTACTCGGTCCGGGAAAGGGCACCCCTCCACTTT.

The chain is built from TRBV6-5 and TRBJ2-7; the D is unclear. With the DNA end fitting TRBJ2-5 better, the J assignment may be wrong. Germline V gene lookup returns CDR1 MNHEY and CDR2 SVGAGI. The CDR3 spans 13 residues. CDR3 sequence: CASSLPLGKTQYF. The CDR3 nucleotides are TGTGCCAGCAGTCTCCCGTTGGGGAAGACCCAGTACTTC.

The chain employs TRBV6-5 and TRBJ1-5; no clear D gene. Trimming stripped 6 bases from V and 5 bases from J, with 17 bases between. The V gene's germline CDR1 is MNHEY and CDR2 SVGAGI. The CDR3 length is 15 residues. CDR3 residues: CASSQRVTGHQPQHF. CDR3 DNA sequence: TGTGCCAGCAGCCAAAGGGTAACCGGCCATCAGCCCCAGCATTTT.

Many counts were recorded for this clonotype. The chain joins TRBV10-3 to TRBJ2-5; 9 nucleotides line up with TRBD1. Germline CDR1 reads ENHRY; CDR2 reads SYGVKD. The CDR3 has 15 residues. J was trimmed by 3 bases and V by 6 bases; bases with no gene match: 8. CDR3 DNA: TGTGCCATCAGGACAGGGGGGAGCGGAAAAGAGACCCAGTACTTC. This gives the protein CAIRTGGSGKETQYF.

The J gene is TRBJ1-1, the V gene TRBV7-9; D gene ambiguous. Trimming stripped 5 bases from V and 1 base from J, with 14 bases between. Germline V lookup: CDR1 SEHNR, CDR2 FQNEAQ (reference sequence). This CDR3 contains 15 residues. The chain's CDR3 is CASSPPRLGNTEAFF. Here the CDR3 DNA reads TGTGCCAGCAGCCCCCCCAGACTGGGGAACACTGAAGCTTTCTTT. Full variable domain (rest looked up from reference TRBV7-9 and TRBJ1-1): DTGVSQNPRHKITKRGQNVTFRCDPISEHNRLYWYRQTLGQGPEFLTYFQNEAQLEKSRLLSDRFSAERPKGSFSTLEIQRTEQGDSAMYLCASSPPRLGNTEAFFGQGTRLTVV.

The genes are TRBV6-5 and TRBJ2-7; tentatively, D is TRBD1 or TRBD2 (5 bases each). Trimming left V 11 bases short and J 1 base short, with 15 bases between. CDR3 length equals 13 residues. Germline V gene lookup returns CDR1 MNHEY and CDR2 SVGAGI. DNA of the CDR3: TGTGCCTCACGAGAGGGGAATTCCTACGAGCAGTACTTC. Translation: CASREGNSYEQYF.

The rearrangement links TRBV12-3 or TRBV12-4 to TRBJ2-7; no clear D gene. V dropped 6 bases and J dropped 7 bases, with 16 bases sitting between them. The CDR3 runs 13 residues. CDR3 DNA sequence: TGTGCCAGCAGCTCTGACCGGCAGTTTGAGCAGTACTTC. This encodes CASSSDRQFEQYF.

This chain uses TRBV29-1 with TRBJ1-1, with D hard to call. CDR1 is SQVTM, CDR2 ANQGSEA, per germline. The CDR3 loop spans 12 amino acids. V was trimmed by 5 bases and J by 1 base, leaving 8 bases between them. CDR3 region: CSVLASNTEAFF. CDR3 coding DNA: TGCAGCGTTTTGGCCTCGAACACTGAAGCTTTCTTT.

The CDR3 loop is CSATGVTTGELFF. The DNA for the CDR3 is TGCAGTGCTACCGGGGTCACTACCGGGGAGCTGTTTTTT. The chain uses TRBV20-1 and TRBJ2-2, with TRBD2 as a possible D gene (5 bases). V was clipped by 4 bases and J by 5 bases, with 11 bases between them. The CDR3 has 13 residues. Germline assignment: CDR1 DFQATT and CDR2 SNEGSKA (reference sequence).

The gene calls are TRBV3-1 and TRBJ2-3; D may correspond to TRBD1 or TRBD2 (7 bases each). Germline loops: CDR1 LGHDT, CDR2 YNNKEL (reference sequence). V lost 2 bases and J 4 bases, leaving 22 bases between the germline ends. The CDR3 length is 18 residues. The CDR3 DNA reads TGTGCCAGCAGCCAAACGCTAGCGGCAGGGGGAAGCGCAGATACGCAGTATTTT. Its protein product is CASSQTLAAGGSADTQYF.

CDR3: CSAAEGANYGYTF. As DNA, the CDR3 is TGCAGTGCCGCGGAGGGGGCTAACTATGGCTACACCTTC. The chain carries TRBV20-1 and TRBJ1-2, with D perhaps TRBD1 (6 bases). Per the germline V gene, CDR1 is DFQATT and CDR2 is SNEGSKA (reference sequence). V gave up 6 bases and J gave up 0 bases, with 11 bases separating them. The CDR3 is 13 amino acids.

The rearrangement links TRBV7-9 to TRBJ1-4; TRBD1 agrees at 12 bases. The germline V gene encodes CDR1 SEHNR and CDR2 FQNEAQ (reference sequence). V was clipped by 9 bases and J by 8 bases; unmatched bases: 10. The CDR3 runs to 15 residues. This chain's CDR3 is CASEQPGQGAEKLFF. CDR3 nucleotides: TGTGCCAGTGAACAACCGGGACAGGGGGCGGAAAAACTGTTTTTT.

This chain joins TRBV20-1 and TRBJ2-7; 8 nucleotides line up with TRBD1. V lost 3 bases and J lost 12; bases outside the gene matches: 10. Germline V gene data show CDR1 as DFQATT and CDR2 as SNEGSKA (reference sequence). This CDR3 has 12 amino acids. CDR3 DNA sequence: TGCAGTGCTAGTCCAGGGGCAGGGGGCTTGTACTTC. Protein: CSASPGAGGLYF.

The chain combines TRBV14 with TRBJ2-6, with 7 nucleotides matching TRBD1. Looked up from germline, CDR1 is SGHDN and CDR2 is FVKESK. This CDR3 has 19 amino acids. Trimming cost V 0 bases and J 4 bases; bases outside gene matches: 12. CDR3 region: CASSQDPRTGGLGANVLTF. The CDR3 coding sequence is TGTGCCAGCAGCCAAGATCCTAGGACAGGTGGCCTAGGGGCCAACGTCCTGACTTTC. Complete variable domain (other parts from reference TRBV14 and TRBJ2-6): EAGVTQFPSHSVIEKGQTVTLRCDPISGHDNLYWYRRVMGKEIKFLLHFVKESKQDESGMPNNRFLAERTGGTYSTLKVQPAELEDSGVYFCASSQDPRTGGLGANVLTFGAGSRLTVL.

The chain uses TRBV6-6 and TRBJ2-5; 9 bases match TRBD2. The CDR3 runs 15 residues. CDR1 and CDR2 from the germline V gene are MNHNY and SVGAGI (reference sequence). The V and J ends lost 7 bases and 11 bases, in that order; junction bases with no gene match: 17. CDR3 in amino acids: CASTATSGTWDEQYF. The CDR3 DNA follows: TGTGCCAGCACCGCGACTAGCGGAACCTGGGATGAGCAGTACTTC.

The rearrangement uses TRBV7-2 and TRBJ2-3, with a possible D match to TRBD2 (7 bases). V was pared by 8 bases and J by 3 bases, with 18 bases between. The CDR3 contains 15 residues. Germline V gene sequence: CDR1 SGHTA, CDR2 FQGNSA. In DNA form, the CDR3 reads TGTGCCAGCGTCCAAGGGGGGGGTTCGACAGATACGCAGTATTTT. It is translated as CASVQGGGSTDTQYF.

The CDR3 DNA follows: TGTGCCAGCACTCCGGGACTAGGAAACTACGAGCAGTACTTC. Translation: CASTPGLGNYEQYF. This chain links TRBV6-2 or TRBV6-3 with TRBJ2-7; 8 nucleotides line up with TRBD2. Unmatched junction bases numbered 8, after V lost 7 bases and J lost 3 bases. This CDR3 is built from 14 residues. Germline CDR1 MNHEY, CDR2 SVGEGT.

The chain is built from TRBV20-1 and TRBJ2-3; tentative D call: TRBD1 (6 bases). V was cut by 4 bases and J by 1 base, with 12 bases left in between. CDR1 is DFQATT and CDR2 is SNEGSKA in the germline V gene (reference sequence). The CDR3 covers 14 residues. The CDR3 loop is CSAISPGGTDTQYF. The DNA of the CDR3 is TGCAGTGCTATCTCGCCAGGGGGCACAGATACGCAGTATTTT.

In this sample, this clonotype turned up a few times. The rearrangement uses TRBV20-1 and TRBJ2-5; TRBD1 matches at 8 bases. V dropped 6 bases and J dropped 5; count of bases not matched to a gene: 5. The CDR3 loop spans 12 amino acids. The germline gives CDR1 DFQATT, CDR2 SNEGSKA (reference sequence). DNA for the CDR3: TGCAGTGCCGACAGGGGCGCGGAGACCCAGTACTTC. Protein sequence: CSADRGAETQYF.